This TCR beta chain was retrieved from a study of Graves' ophthalmopathy and Graves' hyperthyroidism. Study summary: Pretreatment peripheral blood was obtained at initial diagnosis. Study-wide findings and caveats: Most clonotypes expanded in thyroid above 0.001 frequency were present in blood too.

Amplifying from RNA transcripts, the study obtained TCR beta CDR3 regions. The first round was an RT-PCR with HTBI primers, and the second round was a multiplex PCR. MiXCR, applied by TCRdb to the multiplex PCR reads, yields one record per CDR3 protein. The sample has hundreds of thousands of distinct CDR3 sequences, 20% to 25% seen once. The germline V and J ends were trimmed by 5 bases and 11 bases, with 13 bases remaining between them. Germline CDR1 MDHEN, CDR2 SYDVKM. The CDR3 runs 12 residues. This clonotype came up many times. The target antigen is unknown. People with hyperthyroidism were aged 18 to 65 and newly diagnosed, under 2 months' duration.

The specimen sequenced was peripheral blood. The chain has TRBV28 and TRBJ2-4; D not certain. The clonotype comes from a woman between 18 and 30 years old with stable Graves' hyperthyroidism. The CDR3 sequence: CASSKEPTVQYF. CDR3 in DNA: TGTGCCAGCAGTAAAGAACCTACGGTTCAGTACTTC.